The clone carrying this T cell receptor (beta chain) was seen a handful of times. The antigen remains undetermined. V dropped 6 bases and J dropped 4; count of bases not matched to a gene: 8. The CDR3 has 13 amino acids. Germline V gene lookup returns CDR1 DFQATT and CDR2 SNEGSKA (reference sequence). This record comes from a study of vaccination and CD4 T cells after COVID-19. Study summary: Vaccinees got either two BNT162b2 doses or two mRNA-1273 doses. As control conditions, cultures were given either a CEFX pool serving as positive control, an HIV-1 Nef pool, or no peptide at all.

Overall study findings and caveats: Looking at convalescent patients, a median around 84% of reactive clones were present only post-vaccination. A nonsignificant rise from about 20 to 38 was seen in the median number of SARS-CoV-2-reactive clonotypes.

The Oncomine TCR Beta short-read assay sequenced DNA from cultured CD4+ T cells. Each CDR3 protein is one row after TCRdb ran MiXCR on the PCR reads. Of around 20,000 distinct CDR3 sequences detected, roughly 46% appear once; the ten largest clones hold about 6.3%. Treatment reported: roughly ten-day PBMC culture with coronavirus spike peptide pools or control peptides (ViraFEST assay). The receptor was isolated from a human donor who had recovered from COVID-19. This chain joins TRBV20-1 and TRBJ1-1; 7 nucleotides line up with TRBD1. The sample consisted of CD4+ T cells from blood, cultured in vitro, taken before SARS-CoV-2 vaccination. The CDR3 DNA follows: TGCAGTGCCGCTACAGGGGTAGGCACTGAAGCTTTCTTT. As protein: CSAATGVGTEAFF.